Here is one T cell receptor (beta chain) with its context. Its target is unknown. The V end lost 3 bases, the J end lost 5 bases, and 11 bases lay between the germline ends. The length of the CDR3 is 14 residues. Germline V gene lookup returns CDR1 SGHVS and CDR2 FNYEAQ. MiXCR, run by TCRdb on the reads, gives a single entry per CDR3 protein. The sample contains 250,000 to 300,000 distinct CDR3 sequences, 22% of which appear only once. This entry comes from a study of T cell repertoires in cytomegalovirus infection. Study-wide points: CMV-specific TCR beta clonotypes restricted by HLA-C dominated the ex vivo response.

The sequence was obtained from a human donor in good health (CMV status not recorded). Some clones in this sample may be carry-over from other donors' samples. The chain links TRBV7-6 to TRBJ2-1; either TRBD1 or TRBD2 may supply D (5 bases each). The sequences come from cultured PBMCs, collected from culture after CMV antigen stimulation. Here the CDR3 DNA reads TGTGCCAGCAGCTTTCGACTACAGGACAATGAGCAGTTCTTC. It translates to CASSFRLQDNEQFF.